This T cell receptor beta chain was profiled in a study of cytomegalovirus exposure and HLA in healthy donors. Points from the study as a whole: It was reportedly the case that the classifier diagnosed cytomegalovirus status with high specificity and sensitivity.

TCRdb keeps only in-frame clones here, not all; method: immunoSEQ multiplex PCR. Of approximately 300,000 clones in the sample, more than 80% were seen once. A note on this clone: Its target is not known.

A roughly 120-subject validation cohort, separate from the roughly 670-subject first cohort, supplied the donors. Between the trimmed V and J ends, which lost 0 bases and 6 bases, there was a span of 16 bases. Germline V CDR1 and CDR2: SGHDT, YYEEEE. There are 16 residues in the CDR3. The gene calls are TRBV5-6 and TRBJ1-3; D remains ambiguous. The sequence was collected from a woman under 30 in good health and CMV-seronegative. Input material: PBMCs. The CDR3 reads CASSLVIGGAENTIYF. Here the CDR3 DNA reads TGTGCCAGCAGCTTGGTGATAGGAGGTGCGGAAAACACCATATATTTT.